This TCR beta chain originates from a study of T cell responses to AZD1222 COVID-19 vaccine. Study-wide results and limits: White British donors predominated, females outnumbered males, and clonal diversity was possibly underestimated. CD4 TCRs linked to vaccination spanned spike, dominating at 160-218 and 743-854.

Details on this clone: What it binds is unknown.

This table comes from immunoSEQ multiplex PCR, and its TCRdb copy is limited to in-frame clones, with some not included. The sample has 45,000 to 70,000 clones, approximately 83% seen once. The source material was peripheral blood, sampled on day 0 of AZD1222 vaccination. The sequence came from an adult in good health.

The CDR3 protein is CASSQGPYQPQHF. The CDR3 bases are TGCGCCAGCAGCCAAGGCCCCTATCAGCCCCAGCATTTT. The chain has TRBV4-3 and TRBJ1-5; D is unclear. The CDR3 length is 13 residues. V lost 1 base and J 5 bases, leaving 6 bases between the germline ends. CDR1 and CDR2 from the germline V gene are LGHNA and YSLEER.